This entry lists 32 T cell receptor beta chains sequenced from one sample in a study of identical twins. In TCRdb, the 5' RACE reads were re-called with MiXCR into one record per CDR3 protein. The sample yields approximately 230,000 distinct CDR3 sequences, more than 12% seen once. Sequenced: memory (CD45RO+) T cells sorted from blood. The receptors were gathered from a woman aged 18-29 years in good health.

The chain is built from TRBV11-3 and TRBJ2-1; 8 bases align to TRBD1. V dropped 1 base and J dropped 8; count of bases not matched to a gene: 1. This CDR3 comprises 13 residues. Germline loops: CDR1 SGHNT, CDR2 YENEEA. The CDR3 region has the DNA TGTGCCAGCAGCTTAGCCAGGGGGCATGAGCAGTTCTTC. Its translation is CASSLARGHEQFF.

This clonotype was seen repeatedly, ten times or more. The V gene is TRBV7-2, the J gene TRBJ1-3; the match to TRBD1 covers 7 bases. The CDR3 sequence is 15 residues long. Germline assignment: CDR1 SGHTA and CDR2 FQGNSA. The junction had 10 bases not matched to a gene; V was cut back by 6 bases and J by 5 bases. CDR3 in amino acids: CASSFLGTARNTIYF. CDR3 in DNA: TGTGCCAGCAGTTTCCTCGGGACAGCTAGAAACACCATATATTTT.

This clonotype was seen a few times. CDR3: CATSDVDRVGGYTF. In DNA, the CDR3 is TGTGCCACCAGTGATGTCGACAGGGTGGGAGGCTACACCTTC. This rearrangement joins TRBV24-1 to TRBJ1-2, with 7 positions matching TRBD1. This CDR3 has 14 residues. The germline V gene encodes CDR1 KGHDR and CDR2 SFDVKD. Losses at the gene ends were 3 bases for V and 8 bases for J; bases not matched to a gene: 8.

The CDR3 region is CASSSNRGKTEAFF. In DNA, the CDR3 is TGTGCCAGCAGTTCAAACAGGGGGAAGACTGAAGCTTTCTTT. The genes are TRBV6-5 and TRBJ1-1; 8 bases line up with TRBD1. Germline CDR1 and CDR2: MNHEY and SVGAGI. V dropped 4 bases and J dropped 5; count of bases not matched to a gene: 6. The CDR3 is 14 amino acids.

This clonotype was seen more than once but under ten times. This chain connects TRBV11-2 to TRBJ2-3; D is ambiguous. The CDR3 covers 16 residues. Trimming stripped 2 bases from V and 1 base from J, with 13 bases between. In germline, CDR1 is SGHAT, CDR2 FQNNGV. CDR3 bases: TGTGCCAGCAGCTTATCTGTCGCCGATCGCACAGATACGCAGTATTTT. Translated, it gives CASSLSVADRTDTQYF.

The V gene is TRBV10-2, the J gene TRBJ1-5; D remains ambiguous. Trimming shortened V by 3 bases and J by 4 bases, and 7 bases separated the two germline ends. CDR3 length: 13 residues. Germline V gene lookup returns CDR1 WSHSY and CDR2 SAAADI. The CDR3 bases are TGCGCCAGCAGTGACAGGCCTAATCAGCCCCAGCATTTT. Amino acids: CASSDRPNQPQHF.

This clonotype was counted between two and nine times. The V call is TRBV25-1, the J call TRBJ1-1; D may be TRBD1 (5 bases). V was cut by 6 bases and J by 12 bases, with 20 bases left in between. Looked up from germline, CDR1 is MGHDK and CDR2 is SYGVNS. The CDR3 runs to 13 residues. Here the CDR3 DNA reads TGTGCCAGCAGCCCCTTGGGGGGGAGAAGGACTTTCTTT. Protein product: CASSPLGGRRTFF.

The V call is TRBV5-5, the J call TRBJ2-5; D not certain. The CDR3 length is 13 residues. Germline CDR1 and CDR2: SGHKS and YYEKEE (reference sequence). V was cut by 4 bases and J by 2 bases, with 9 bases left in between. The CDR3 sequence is CASSQNQQETQYF. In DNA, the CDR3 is TGTGCCAGCAGCCAAAACCAACAAGAGACCCAGTACTTC. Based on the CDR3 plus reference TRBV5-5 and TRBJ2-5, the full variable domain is DAGVTQSPTHLIKTRGQQVTLRCSPISGHKSVSWYQQVLGQGPQFIFQYYEKEERGRGNFPDRFSARQFPNYSSELNVNALLLGDSALYLCASSQNQQETQYFGPGTRLLVL.

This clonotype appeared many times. The CDR3 nucleotides read TGTGCCAGCAGTTTAAGTCGGGACAGAAATGAAAAACTGTTTTTT. Translated: CASSLSRDRNEKLFF. The chain carries TRBV27 and TRBJ1-4, with 7 positions matching TRBD1. The V gene's germline CDR1 is MNHEY and CDR2 SMNVEV (reference sequence). Germline trimming cut 2 bases from V and 5 bases from J; bases unmatched to any gene: 5. The CDR3 is 15 amino acids.

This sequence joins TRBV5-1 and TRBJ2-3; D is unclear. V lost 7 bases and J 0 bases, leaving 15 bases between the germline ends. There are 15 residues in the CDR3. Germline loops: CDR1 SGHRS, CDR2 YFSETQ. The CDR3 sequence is CASLPHSSSTDTQYF. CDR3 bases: TGCGCCAGCCTACCTCACAGTTCTAGCACAGATACGCAGTATTTT.

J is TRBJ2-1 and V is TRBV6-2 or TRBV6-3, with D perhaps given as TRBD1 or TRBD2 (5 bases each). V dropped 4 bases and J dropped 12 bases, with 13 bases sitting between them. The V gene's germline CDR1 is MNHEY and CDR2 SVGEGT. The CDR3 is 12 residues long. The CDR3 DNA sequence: TGTGCCAGCAGTTCGCGCAGGGCGGGGCAGTTCTTC. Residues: CASSSRRAGQFF.

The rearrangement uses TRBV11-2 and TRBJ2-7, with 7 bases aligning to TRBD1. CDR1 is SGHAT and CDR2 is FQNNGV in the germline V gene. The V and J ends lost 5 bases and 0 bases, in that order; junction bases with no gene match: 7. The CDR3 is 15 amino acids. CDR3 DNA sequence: TGTGCCAGCAGCCCATGGACAGGACTCTCCTACGAGCAGTACTTC. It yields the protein CASSPWTGLSYEQYF.

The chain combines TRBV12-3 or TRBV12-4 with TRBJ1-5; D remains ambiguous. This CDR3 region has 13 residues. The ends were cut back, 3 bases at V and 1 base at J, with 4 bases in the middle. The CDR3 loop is CASSFLSNQPQHF. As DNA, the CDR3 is TGTGCCAGCAGTTTCCTCAGCAATCAGCCCCAGCATTTT.

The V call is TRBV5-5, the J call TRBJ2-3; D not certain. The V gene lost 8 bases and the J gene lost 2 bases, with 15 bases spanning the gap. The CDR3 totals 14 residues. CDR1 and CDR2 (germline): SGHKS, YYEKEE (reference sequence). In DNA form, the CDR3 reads TGTGCCAGGAGCCCAGAGCGCGTCACAGATACGCAGTATTTT. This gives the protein CARSPERVTDTQYF.

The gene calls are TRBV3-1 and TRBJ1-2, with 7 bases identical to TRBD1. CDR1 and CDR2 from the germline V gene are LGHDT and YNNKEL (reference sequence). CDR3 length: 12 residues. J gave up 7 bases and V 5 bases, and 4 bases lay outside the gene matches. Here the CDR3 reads CASSDRAIGYTF. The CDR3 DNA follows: TGTGCCAGCAGCGACAGGGCTATTGGCTACACCTTC.

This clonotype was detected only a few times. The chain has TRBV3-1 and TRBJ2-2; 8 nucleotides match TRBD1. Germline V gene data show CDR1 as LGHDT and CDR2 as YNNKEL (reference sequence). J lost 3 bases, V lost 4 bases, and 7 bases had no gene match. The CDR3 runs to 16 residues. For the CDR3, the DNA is TGTGCCAGCAGCCTCTGGACAGGGATCGACACCGGGGAGCTGTTTTTT. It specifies CASSLWTGIDTGELFF.

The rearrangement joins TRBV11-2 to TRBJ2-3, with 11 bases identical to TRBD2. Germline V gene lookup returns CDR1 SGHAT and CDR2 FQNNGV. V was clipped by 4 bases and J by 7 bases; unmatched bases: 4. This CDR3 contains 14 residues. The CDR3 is CASSSTSGSHTQYF. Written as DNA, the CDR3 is TGTGCCAGCAGCTCCACTAGCGGGAGCCATACGCAGTATTTT.

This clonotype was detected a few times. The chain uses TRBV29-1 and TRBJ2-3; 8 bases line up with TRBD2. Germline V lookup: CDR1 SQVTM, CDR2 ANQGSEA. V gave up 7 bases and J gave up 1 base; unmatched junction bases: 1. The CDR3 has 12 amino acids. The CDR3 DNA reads TGCAGCGAGACTAGCGGCACAGATACGCAGTATTTT. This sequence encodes CSETSGTDTQYF.

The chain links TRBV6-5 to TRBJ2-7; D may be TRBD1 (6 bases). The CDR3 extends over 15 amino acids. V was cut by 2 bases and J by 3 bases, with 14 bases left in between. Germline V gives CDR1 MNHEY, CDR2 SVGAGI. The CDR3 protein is CASSYLQGRDYEQYF. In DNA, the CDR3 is TGTGCCAGCAGTTACCTACAGGGTCGGGACTACGAGCAGTACTTC.

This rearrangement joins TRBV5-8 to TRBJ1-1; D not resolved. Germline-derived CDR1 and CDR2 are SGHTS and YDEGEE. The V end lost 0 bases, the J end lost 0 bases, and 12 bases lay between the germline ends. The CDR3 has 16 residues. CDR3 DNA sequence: TGTGCCAGCAGCTTGGCGGGCGGTTTGATGAACACTGAAGCTTTCTTT. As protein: CASSLAGGLMNTEAFF. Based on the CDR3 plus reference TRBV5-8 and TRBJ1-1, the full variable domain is EAGVTQSPTHLIKTRGQQATLRCSPISGHTSVYWYQQALGLGLQFLLWYDEGEERNRGNFPPRFSGRQFPNYSSELNVNALELEDSALYLCASSLAGGLMNTEAFFGQGTRLTVV.

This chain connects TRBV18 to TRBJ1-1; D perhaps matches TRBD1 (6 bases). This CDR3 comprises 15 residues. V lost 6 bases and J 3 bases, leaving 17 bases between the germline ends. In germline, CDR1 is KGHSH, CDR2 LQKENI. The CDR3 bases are TGTGCCAGCTCTGAATGGACGGGGGCGGACACTGAAGCTTTCTTT. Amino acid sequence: CASSEWTGADTEAFF.

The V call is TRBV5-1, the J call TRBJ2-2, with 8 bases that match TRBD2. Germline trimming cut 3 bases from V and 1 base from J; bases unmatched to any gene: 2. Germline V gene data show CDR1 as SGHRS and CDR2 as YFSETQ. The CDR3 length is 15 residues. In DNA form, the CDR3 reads TGCGCCAGCAGCTCGGGACTAGTGAACACCGGGGAGCTGTTTTTT. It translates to CASSSGLVNTGELFF.

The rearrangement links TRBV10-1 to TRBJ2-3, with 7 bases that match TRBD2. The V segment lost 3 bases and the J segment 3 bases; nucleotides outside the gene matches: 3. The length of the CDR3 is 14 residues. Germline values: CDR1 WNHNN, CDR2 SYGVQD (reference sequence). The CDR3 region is CASSDGLGTDTQYF. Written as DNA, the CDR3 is TGCGCCAGCAGTGACGGACTAGGAACAGATACGCAGTATTTT.

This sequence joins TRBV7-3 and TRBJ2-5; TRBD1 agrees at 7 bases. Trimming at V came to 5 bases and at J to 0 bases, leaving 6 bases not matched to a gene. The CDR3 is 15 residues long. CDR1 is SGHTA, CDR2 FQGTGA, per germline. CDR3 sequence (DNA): TGTGCCAGCAGCCAGGGACAGACGTACCAAGAGACCCAGTACTTC. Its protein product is CASSQGQTYQETQYF.

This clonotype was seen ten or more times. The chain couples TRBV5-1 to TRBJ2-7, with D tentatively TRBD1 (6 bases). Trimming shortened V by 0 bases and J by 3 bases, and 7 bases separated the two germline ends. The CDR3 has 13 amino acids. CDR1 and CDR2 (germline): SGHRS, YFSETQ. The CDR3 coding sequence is TGCGCCAGCAGCTTGGAAGGGGGCTACGAGCAGTACTTC. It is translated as CASSLEGGYEQYF. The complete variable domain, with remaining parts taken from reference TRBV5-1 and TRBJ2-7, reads KAGVTQTPRYLIKTRGQQVTLSCSPISGHRSVSWYQQTPGQGLQFLFEYFSETQRNKGNFPGRFSGRQFSNSRSEMNVSTLELGDSALYLCASSLEGGYEQYFGPGTRLTVT.

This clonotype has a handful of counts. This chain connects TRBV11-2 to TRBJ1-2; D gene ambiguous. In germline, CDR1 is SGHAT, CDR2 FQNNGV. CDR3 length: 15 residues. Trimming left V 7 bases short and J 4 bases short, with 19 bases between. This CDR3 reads CASTETKRSGYGYTF. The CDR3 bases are TGTGCCAGCACCGAAACGAAGCGGTCCGGCTATGGCTACACCTTC.

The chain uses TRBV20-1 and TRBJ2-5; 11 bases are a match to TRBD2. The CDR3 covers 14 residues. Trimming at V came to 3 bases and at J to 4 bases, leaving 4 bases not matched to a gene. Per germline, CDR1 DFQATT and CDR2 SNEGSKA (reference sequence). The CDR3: CSASLAGGRETQYF. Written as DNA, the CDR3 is TGCAGTGCTAGTCTAGCGGGGGGCCGAGAGACCCAGTACTTC.

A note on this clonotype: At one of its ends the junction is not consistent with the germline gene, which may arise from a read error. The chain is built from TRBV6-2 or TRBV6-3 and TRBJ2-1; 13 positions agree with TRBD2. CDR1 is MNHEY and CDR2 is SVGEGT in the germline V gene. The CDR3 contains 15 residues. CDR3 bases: TGTGCCAGCCTCGGACTAGCGGGGGCGGGCGATGAGCCGTTCTTC. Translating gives CASLGLAGAGDEPFF.

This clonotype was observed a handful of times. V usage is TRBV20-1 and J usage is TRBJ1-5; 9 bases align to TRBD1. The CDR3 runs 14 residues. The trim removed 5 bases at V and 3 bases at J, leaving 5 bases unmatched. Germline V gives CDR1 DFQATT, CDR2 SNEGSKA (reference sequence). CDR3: CSAAGQGFNQPQHF. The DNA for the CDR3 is TGCAGTGCTGCCGGACAGGGGTTCAATCAGCCCCAGCATTTT.

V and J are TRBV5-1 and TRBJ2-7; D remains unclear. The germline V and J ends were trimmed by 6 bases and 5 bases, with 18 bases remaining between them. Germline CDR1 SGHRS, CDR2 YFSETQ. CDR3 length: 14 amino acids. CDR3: CASKGGRPGDEQYF. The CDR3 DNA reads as TGCGCCAGCAAAGGTGGACGGCCCGGCGACGAGCAGTACTTC.

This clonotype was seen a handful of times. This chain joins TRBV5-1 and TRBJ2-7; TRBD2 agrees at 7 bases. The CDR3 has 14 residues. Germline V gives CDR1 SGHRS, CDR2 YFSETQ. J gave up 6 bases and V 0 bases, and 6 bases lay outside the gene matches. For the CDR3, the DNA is TGCGCCAGCAGCTTGGTCGCGGGAGAGGCCGAGCAGTACTTC. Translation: CASSLVAGEAEQYF.

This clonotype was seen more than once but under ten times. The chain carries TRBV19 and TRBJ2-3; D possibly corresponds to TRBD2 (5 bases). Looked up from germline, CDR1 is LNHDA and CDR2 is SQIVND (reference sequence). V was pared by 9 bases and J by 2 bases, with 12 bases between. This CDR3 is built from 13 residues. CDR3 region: CARGKRITDTQYF. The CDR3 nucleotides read TGTGCCAGGGGGAAGCGGATCACAGATACGCAGTATTTT.